This T cell receptor beta chain stems from a study of T cells after yellow fever vaccination. Broader study findings: It was a small share of clonotypes that appeared in both CD4 and CD8 compartments.

The authors made TCR cDNA by 5'RACE template switching, adding a universal primer site and UMIs. TCRdb reanalysed the 5' RACE reads using MiXCR and keeps one entry per CDR3 protein. This sample yields a few hundred thousand distinct CDR3 sequences, of which more than 3.5% are seen a single time; roughly a fifth belongs to the top ten. There are many counts of this clonotype. Its antigen is not known. The source of this sequence is a man between 18 and 29 years old who received the YFV17D yellow fever vaccine. The specimen comprised PBMCs, sampled 15 days after the yellow fever booster vaccination.

The CDR3, as DNA: TGTGCCAGCAGCGCTAACCATTCCCCTGGACAAGGCGGCTACACCTTC. Translation gives CASSANHSPGQGGYTF. The rearrangement joins TRBV7-3 to TRBJ1-2; D possibly corresponds to TRBD1 (5 bases). The CDR3 covers 16 residues. V shed 5 bases and J shed 8 bases, with 24 bases lying between them. Germline-derived CDR1 and CDR2 are SGHTA and FQGTGA.